What follows describes a single T cell receptor (beta chain). Its cognate antigen is unknown. The length of the CDR3 is 14 residues. The V gene lost 3 bases and the J gene lost 4 bases, with 10 bases spanning the gap. These data are taken from a study of identical twins. TCRdb analysed the 5' RACE reads with MiXCR anew, one entry per CDR3 protein. Of a few hundred thousand distinct CDR3 sequences detected, roughly 9.5% appear once; the ten largest clones hold roughly 3%. Study results and limitations: Cord blood's abundant beta clonotypes had fewer insertions, unlike memory repertoires.

These data are also associated with another study on yellow fever vaccine responses in identical twins.

V is TRBV12-3 or TRBV12-4 and J is TRBJ2-1, with D possibly TRBD2 on 5 matching bases. The sequenced material came from PBMCs. The receptor's source is a woman under 30 in good health. The CDR3: CASSFLTGYNEQFF. In DNA, the CDR3 is TGTGCCAGCAGTTTTTTGACGGGGTACAATGAGCAGTTCTTC.